This TCR beta chain derives from a study of blood T cell repertoires in COVID-19. Germline V gene lookup returns CDR1 SGHTA and CDR2 FQGTGA. Trimming stripped 5 bases from V and 7 bases from J, with 12 bases between. The CDR3 has 14 amino acids. TCRdb's copy holds only in-frame clones and misses some; the assay was immunoSEQ multiplex PCR. The sample carries roughly 65,000 clones, approximately 78% recorded once. The TCR sequence derives from a man older than 75 with acute or convalescent COVID-19. Sequenced: peripheral blood. This chain uses TRBV7-3 with TRBJ1-6, with D possibly matching TRBD1 (6 bases). The CDR3 is CASSRQANNSPLHF. Here the CDR3 DNA reads TGTGCCAGCAGCAGACAGGCTAACAATTCACCCCTCCACTTT. Supplemented by reference TRBV7-3 and TRBJ1-6, the full variable domain reads GAGVSQTPSNKVTEKGKYVELRCDPISGHTALYWYRQSLGQGPEFLIYFQGTGAADDSGLPNDRFFAVRPEGSVSTLKIQRTERGDSAVYLCASSRQANNSPLHFGNGTRLTVT.